This T cell receptor beta chain was recorded in a study of blood T cells in healthy people across ages. This clonotype appeared many times. Germline CDR1 SQVTM, CDR2 ANQGSEA. The CDR3 has 13 amino acids. The V gene lost 1 base and the J gene lost 4 bases, with 8 bases spanning the gap. The study recruited healthy Caucasian donors from Russia who were aged roughly 6 to 90. The amount of total RNA extracted per sample was at least 6 micrograms. A sample-barcoded 5' primer and a J-beta primer mix were used in a second PCR of about 7 to 11 cycles. MiXCR, run by TCRdb on the 5' RACE reads, gives a single entry per CDR3 protein. Seen here are more than 800,000 distinct CDR3 sequences, more than 25% observed once, and the top ten hold 17%.

The TCR originated in a woman aged 80 or over in good health. The rearrangement links TRBV29-1 to TRBJ1-5; D not resolved. Sequenced input: blood. CDR3 DNA: TGCAGCGTTGAAGTACATCGTAATCAGCCCCAGCATTTT. It yields the protein CSVEVHRNQPQHF.